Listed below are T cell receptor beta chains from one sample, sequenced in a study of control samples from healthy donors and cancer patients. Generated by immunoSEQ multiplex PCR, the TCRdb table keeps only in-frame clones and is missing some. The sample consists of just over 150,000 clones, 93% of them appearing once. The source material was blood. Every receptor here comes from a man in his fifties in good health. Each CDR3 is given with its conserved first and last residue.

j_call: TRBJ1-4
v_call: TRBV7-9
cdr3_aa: CASSLAPGTGKFNEKLFF

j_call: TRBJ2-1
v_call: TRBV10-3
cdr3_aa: CAISSRTSGYNEQFF

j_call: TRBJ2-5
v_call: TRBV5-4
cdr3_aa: CASCLRGLETQYF

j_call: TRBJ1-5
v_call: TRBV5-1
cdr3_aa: CASSWGQGPNQPQHF

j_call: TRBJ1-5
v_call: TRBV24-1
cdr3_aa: CATSGAGSNQPQHF

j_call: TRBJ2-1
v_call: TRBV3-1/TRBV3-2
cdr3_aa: CASSHLSGDDYNEQFF

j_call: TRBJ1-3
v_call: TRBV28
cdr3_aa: CASTRGNTIYF

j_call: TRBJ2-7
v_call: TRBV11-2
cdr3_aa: CASSLTREGREQYF

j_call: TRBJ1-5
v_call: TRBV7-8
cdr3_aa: CASSLYRDQPQHF

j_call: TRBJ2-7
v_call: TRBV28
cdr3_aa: CASSLSRGPGSYEQYF

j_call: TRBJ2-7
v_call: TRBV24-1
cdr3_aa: CATGGKGSSYEQYF

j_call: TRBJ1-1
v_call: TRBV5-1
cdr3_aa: CASSLAGRGDTEAFF

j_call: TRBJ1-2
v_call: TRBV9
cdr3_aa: CASSVGRATGGFNYGYTF

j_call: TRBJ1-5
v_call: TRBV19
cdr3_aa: CASSIITDYLPQHF

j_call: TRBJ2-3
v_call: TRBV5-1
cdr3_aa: CASSLAGPEDTQYF

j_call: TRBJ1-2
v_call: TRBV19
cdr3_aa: CASRPPGRSVNYGYTF

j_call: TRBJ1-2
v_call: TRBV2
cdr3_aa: CASSEGLARDATF

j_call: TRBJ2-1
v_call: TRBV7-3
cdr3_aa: CASSPRLAGVFSSYNEQFF

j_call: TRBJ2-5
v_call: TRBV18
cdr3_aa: CASSQYQETQYF

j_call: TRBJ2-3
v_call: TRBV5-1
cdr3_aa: CASSLLPRRETDTQYF

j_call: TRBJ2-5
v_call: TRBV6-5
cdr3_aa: CASRGLKGRETQYF

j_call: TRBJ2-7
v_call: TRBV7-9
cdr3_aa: CASSLEYGRAPEQYF

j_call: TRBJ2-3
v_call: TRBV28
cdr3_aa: CASSLVTSFLDTQYF

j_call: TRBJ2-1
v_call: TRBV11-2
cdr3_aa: CASSLAYYNEQFF

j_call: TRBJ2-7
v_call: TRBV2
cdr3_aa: CASGPPPGDSYEQYF

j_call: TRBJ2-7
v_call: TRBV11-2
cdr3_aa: CASSLDISGSYEQYF

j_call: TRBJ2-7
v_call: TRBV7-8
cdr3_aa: CASSYDYEQYF

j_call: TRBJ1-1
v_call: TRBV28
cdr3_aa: CASRTGGSNTEAFF

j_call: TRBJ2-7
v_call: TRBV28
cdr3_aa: CASSSPGQGGFNEQYF

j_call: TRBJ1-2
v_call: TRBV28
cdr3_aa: CASSSPTTNYGYTF

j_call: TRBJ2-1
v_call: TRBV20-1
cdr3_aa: CSASRPRGGNNEQFF

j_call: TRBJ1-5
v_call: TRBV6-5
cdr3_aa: CASRGGQGSQPQHF

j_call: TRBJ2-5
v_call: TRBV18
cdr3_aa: CASSPGQAGETQYF

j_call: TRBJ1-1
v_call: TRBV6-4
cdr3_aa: CASSVGVWTEAFF

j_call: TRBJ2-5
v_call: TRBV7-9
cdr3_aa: CASSLEYSRETQYF

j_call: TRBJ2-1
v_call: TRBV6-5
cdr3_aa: CASNPGTSGSYEQFF

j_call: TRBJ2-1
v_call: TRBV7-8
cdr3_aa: CASRGRFIIF

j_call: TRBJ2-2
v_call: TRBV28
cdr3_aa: CASSLGAGSGTGELFF

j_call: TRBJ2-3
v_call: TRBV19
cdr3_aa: CASSMRASGVDTQYF

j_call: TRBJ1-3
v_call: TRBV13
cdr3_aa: CASSPGQSGGNTIYF

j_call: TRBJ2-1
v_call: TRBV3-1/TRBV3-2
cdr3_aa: CASSLAGTGPNEQFF

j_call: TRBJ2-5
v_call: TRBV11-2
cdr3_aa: CASSLESKATQYF

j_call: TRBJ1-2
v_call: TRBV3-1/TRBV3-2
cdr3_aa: CASSQGRTGGYGYTF

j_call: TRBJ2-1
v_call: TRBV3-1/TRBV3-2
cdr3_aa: CASSLAASYNEQFF

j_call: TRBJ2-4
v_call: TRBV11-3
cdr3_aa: CASSPWDRGRAKNIQYF

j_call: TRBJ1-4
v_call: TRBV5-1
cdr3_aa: CASSPRGGRLTNEKLFF

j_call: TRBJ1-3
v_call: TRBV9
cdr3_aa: CASSGDRASGNTIYF

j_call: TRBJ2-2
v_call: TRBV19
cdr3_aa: CASSSAGTNTGELFF

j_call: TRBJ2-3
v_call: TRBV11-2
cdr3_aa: CASSYSGSGTDTQYF

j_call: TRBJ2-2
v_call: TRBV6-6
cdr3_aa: CASSKLAGGNTGELFF

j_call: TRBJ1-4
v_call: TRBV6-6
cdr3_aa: CASNHRAANEKLFF

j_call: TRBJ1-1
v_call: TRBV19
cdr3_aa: CASSSGQGRTEAFF

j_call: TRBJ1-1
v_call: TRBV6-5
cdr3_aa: CASSYTDRNTEAFF